A selection of T cell receptor beta chains follows, all from one sample in a study of blood T cell repertoires in COVID-19. Sequencing used immunoSEQ multiplex PCR; TCRdb keeps in-frame clones, though not all of them. Among around 130,000 clones listed, roughly four fifths were seen once. Sample: PBMCs or T cells enriched from blood (not recorded which). The receptors stem from a young man who had recovered from COVID-19. CDR3s include the opening cysteine and the closing phenylalanine or tryptophan. D genes are given only for firm matches. Clone sizes are given selectively: once, few, many, or a class where the clone is expanded.

D,J,length,size,V,DNA,CDR3
.,TRBJ1-1,14,.,TRBV19,TGTGCCAGTAGTATAGGGGGACAAGCGACCGAAGCTTTCTTT,CASSIGGQATEAFF
TRBD1,TRBJ1-4,14,.,TRBV5-1,TGCGCCAGCAGCTCCGGACAGGGTAATGAAAAACTGTTTTTT,CASSSGQGNEKLFF
TRBD1,TRBJ2-1,15,.,TRBV18,TGTGCCAGCTCACCAAGGGCAGGGGGTTACAATGAGCAGTTCTTC,CASSPRAGGYNEQFF
TRBD1,TRBJ1-5,16,.,TRBV6-1,TGTGCCAGCAGTGACTGGGCAGGGGGCTCGAATCAGCCCCAGCATTTT,CASSDWAGGSNQPQHF
TRBD2,TRBJ2-3,15,.,TRBV7-6,TGTGCCAGCAGTCCACTAGCGGAACGCACAGATACGCAGTATTTT,CASSPLAERTDTQYF
TRBD2,TRBJ2-3,17,.,TRBV3-1/TRBV3-2,TGTGCCAGCAGCCCCCCTGGCGGCGGGAGAGAGAGGTATACGCAGTATTTT,CASSPPGGGRERYTQYF
TRBD1,TRBJ1-2,14,.,TRBV19,TGTGCCAGTAGATTACCGGGACAGGGGCATGGCTACACCTTC,CASRLPGQGHGYTF
.,TRBJ1-1,13,.,TRBV6-5,TGTGCCAGCAGCCGGGGTTGGAACACTGAAGCTTTCTTT,CASSRGWNTEAFF
.,TRBJ1-3,17,few,TRBV4-1,TGCGCCAGCAGCCAAGTAATGAGTCACCTCTCTGGAAACACCATATATTTT,CASSQVMSHLSGNTIYF
.,TRBJ1-1,13,.,TRBV7-9,TGTGCCAGCAGCGCCGTTGAGTACACTGAAGCTTTCTTT,CASSAVEYTEAFF
.,TRBJ2-7,14,.,TRBV5-1,TGCGCCAGCAAAGGGGTGGGGGCCACCTACGAGCAGTACTTC,CASKGVGATYEQYF
TRBD2,TRBJ2-3,19,.,TRBV7-3,TGTGCCAGCAGCCCCAGGACTAGCGGGAGGGATCCGGGCACAGATACGCAGTATTTT,CASSPRTSGRDPGTDTQYF
TRBD1,TRBJ2-5,18,.,TRBV7-9,TGTGCCAGCAGCTTAGACAGAGAGGGGGACAGACAACAAGAGACCCAGTACTTC,CASSLDREGDRQQETQYF
TRBD1,TRBJ2-3,17,.,TRBV5-1,TGCGCCAGCAGCTTGGGCGGAGGGACAGGGTACACAGATACGCAGTATTTT,CASSLGGGTGYTDTQYF
TRBD1,TRBJ1-6,15,.,TRBV11-1,TGTGCCAGCAGCCCAAGGACAGGAGATAATTCACCCCTCCACTTT,CASSPRTGDNSPLHF
.,TRBJ1-1,14,.,TRBV9,TGTGCCAGCAGCGTAGTGGGGAGCAACACTGAAGCTTTCTTT,CASSVVGSNTEAFF
TRBD2,TRBJ2-1,15,.,TRBV7-9,TGTGCCAGCAGCCCTCGGACTAGCGGGAGTGGTGAGCAGTTCTTC,CASSPRTSGSGEQFF
TRBD1,TRBJ2-7,15,.,TRBV5-1,TGCGCCAGCAGCCTGGGGACAGGGGTCCCCTACGAGCAGTACTTC,CASSLGTGVPYEQYF
TRBD1,TRBJ1-5,16,.,TRBV19,TGTGCCAGTAGTATGTCGACAGGGGCCAATAATCAGCCCCAGCATTTT,CASSMSTGANNQPQHF
.,TRBJ2-3,15,.,TRBV5-4,TGTGCCAGCAGAGAGGTAGCGGTGGGTGTCGATACGCAGTATTTT,CASREVAVGVDTQYF
.,TRBJ1-1,14,.,TRBV6-1,TGTGCCAGCAGTGAAGACTTGGGAGGCACTGAAGCTTTCTTT,CASSEDLGGTEAFF
TRBD2,TRBJ2-1,17,.,TRBV11-2,TGTGCCAGCAGCTTAGGTAAAACTAGCGGGGGCTACAATGAGCAGTTCTTC,CASSLGKTSGGYNEQFF
TRBD2,TRBJ2-5,16,once,TRBV5-4,TGTGCCAGCAGCATTCGGACTAGCCGGGGCGGGGAGACCCAGTACTTC,CASSIRTSRGGETQYF
.,TRBJ2-3,14,.,TRBV19,TGTGCCATTGGGGGGTTATCTAGCACAGATACGCAGTATTTT,CAIGGLSSTDTQYF
.,TRBJ1-3,15,.,TRBV6-5,TGTGCCAGCAGTTACGGACAGAGGGTGGGAAACACCATATATTTT,CASSYGQRVGNTIYF
TRBD2,TRBJ2-7,13,.,TRBV2,TGTGCCAGCACTGGGGGGGTGAACTACGAGCAGTACTTC,CASTGGVNYEQYF
TRBD1,TRBJ1-2,16,.,TRBV5-1,TGCGCCAGCAGCTTGGGGGACAGGGCTCCTAACTATGGCTACACCTTC,CASSLGDRAPNYGYTF
TRBD2,TRBJ2-3,16,many,TRBV7-4,TGTGCCAGCAGCTGCGGGACTAGCGACAGCACAGATACGCAGTATTTT,CASSCGTSDSTDTQYF
.,TRBJ2-7,15,once,TRBV6-5,TGTGCCAGCAGTTACCAACAGGGAGGGAGCTACGAGCAGTACTTC,CASSYQQGGSYEQYF
TRBD1,TRBJ1-4,16,.,TRBV5-1,TGCGCCAGCAGCTTGGTAGGACAGGGGGCGGATGAAAAACTGTTTTTT,CASSLVGQGADEKLFF
.,TRBJ1-5,14,.,TRBV19,TGTGCCAGTAGCCTGGGGGCCTCTGATCAGCCCCAGCATTTT,CASSLGASDQPQHF
TRBD1,TRBJ2-5,15,.,TRBV2,TGTGCCAGCAGTGGCGACAGGGGGCGTGGAGAGACCCAGTACTTC,CASSGDRGRGETQYF
TRBD1,TRBJ1-2,16,.,TRBV6-1,TGTGCCAGCAGTGACCAGGGGGGCGTCATCTTCTATGGCTACACCTTC,CASSDQGGVIFYGYTF
TRBD2,TRBJ2-6,16,.,TRBV6-5,TGTGCCAGCAGTTGGGGAGGGAGTGCTGGGGCCAACGTCCTGACTTTC,CASSWGGSAGANVLTF
TRBD2,TRBJ2-1,16,.,TRBV3-1/TRBV3-2,TGTGCCAGCAGCGCCCCGTGGGGAGGGCCGTACAATGAGCAGTTCTTC,CASSAPWGGPYNEQFF
.,TRBJ2-5,13,.,TRBV6-5,TGTGCCAGCAGACCACTAGAATTGGAGACCCAGTACTTC,CASRPLELETQYF
TRBD2,TRBJ2-1,14,once,TRBV4-1,TGCGCCAGCAGCCTAGGGACTAGCGGGAATGAGCAGTTCTTC,CASSLGTSGNEQFF
TRBD2,TRBJ2-7,14,.,TRBV2,TGTGCCAGCAAAGTCCCGACTAGCGGGCGGGAGCAGTACTTC,CASKVPTSGREQYF
TRBD1,TRBJ2-5,14,.,TRBV11-2,TGTGCCAGCAGCCCACAGGGGCCGCAAGAGACCCAGTACTTC,CASSPQGPQETQYF
.,TRBJ2-7,15,few,TRBV5-1,TGCGCCAGCAGCTTGGGAGCGGACCTTTCCTACGAGCAGTACTTC,CASSLGADLSYEQYF
.,TRBJ1-2,13,once,TRBV18,TGTGCCAGCTCACCGAGCAGGGGCTTTGGCTACACCTTC,CASSPSRGFGYTF
TRBD1,TRBJ1-2,13,once,TRBV6-5,TGTGCCAGCAGCCGGGGACAGGGTACGGGCTACACCTTC,CASSRGQGTGYTF
TRBD1,TRBJ1-5,14,.,TRBV30,TGTGCCTGGAGTAGGGACAGGGCGGATCAGCCCCAGCATTTT,CAWSRDRADQPQHF
.,TRBJ1-2,13,.,TRBV5-1,TGCGCCAGCAGCTTGGGAACAGGGAATGGCTACACCTTC,CASSLGTGNGYTF
.,TRBJ2-3,15,.,TRBV5-5,TGTGCCAGCAGCTTGTGGCAGACTAGCACAGATACGCAGTATTTT,CASSLWQTSTDTQYF
TRBD1,TRBJ2-1,14,.,TRBV11-2,TGTGCCAGCAGCCTCAACAGGGGGGCAGATGAGCAGTTCTTC,CASSLNRGADEQFF
TRBD2,TRBJ2-7,16,.,TRBV10-1,TGCGCCAGCAGTGAGGTGGGGACTAGCGGGAGGAACGAGCAGTACTTC,CASSEVGTSGRNEQYF
.,TRBJ1-5,14,.,TRBV19,TGTGCCAGTAGAGAGCAGGATGGCAATCAGCCCCAGCATTTT,CASREQDGNQPQHF
.,TRBJ1-1,14,.,TRBV7-9,TGTGCCAGCAGCTTAGCCACGGCTAGAACTGAAGCTTTCTTT,CASSLATARTEAFF
TRBD1,TRBJ2-1,14,.,TRBV13,TGTGCCAGCAGCTTACAGGGGGAATACAATGAGCAGTTCTTC,CASSLQGEYNEQFF
.,TRBJ1-2,12,.,TRBV2,TGTGCCAGCAGTGGGGCGCGCCGCGGCTACACCTTC,CASSGARRGYTF